This TCR beta chain was identified during a study of T-cell memory formation after mild COVID-19. The study, taken as a whole, reports: Contracting clones from day 15 to 85 showed balanced CD4/CD8; later expanders favored CD4+. Day 37-peaking second-wave clones had unconfirmed SARS-CoV-2 specificity.

Sample barcodes and UMIs were carried by the TCR alpha and TCR beta cDNA libraries that 5'RACE generated with constant-segment primers. In TCRdb, the 5' RACE reads were re-called with MiXCR into one record per CDR3 protein. The sample consists of under 550,000 distinct CDR3 sequences, roughly 18% of them appearing once. Of note for this clonotype: Its specificity is not known.

Trimming pared 2 bases from V and 4 bases from J, leaving 9 bases between. Per germline, CDR1 MNHNS and CDR2 SASEGT. This CDR3 has 15 amino acids. The material sequenced was PBMCs or a T cell subset sorted from them (not recorded which). The clonotype originates from an adult woman who had mild COVID-19 (a few samples of this study predate the infection). Cell type and time point are not known. The chain joins TRBV6-1 to TRBJ2-6, with no clear D. CDR3 bases: TGTGCCAGCAGTGAAATGAGTGCCGGGGCCAACGTCCTGACTTTC. As protein: CASSEMSAGANVLTF.